Listed below are T cell receptor beta chains from one sample, sequenced in a study of beta chain features in type 1 diabetes. Produced via immunoSEQ multiplex PCR; TCRdb's table is partial and in-frame only. The table includes almost 350,000 clones, approximately 10% detected once. Sequencing input: central memory CD4+ T cells from blood. These receptors all stem from a man aged 25 to 40 with type 1 diabetes. Both conserved end residues are part of each CDR3. D genes are given only for firm matches. Size tells how often a clone was seen (once, few, many) or the class of an expanded clone, and some rows leave it out.

j_gene,d_gene,abundance,v_gene,CDR3aa,CDR3nt
TRBJ1-4,-,-,TRBV7-9,CASSFGNRAGEKLFF,TGTGCCAGCAGCTTTGGGAACAGGGCGGGCGAAAAACTGTTTTTT
TRBJ2-5,-,-,TRBV10-3,CAISKLVQETQYF,TGTGCCATCAGCAAACTCGTCCAAGAGACCCAGTACTTC
TRBJ2-5,TRBD1,few,TRBV29-1,CSAPGTGGETQYF,TGCAGCGCCCCCGGGACAGGGGGAGAGACCCAGTACTTC
TRBJ1-5,-,-,TRBV18,CASSPGEAQPQHF,TGTGCCAGCTCCCCAGGGGAGGCTCAGCCCCAGCATTTT
TRBJ1-1,TRBD1,few,TRBV18,CASSRDRMNTEAFF,TGTGCCAGCTCACGGGACAGGATGAACACTGAAGCTTTCTTT
TRBJ2-3,-,few,TRBV18,CASSPADTQYF,TGTGCCAGCTCACCAGCGGATACGCAGTATTTT
TRBJ2-3,-,-,TRBV6-5,CASSYSPRHTDTQYF,TGTGCCAGCAGTTACTCCCCGCGGCACACAGATACGCAGTATTTT
TRBJ2-7,-,-,TRBV28,CASTKLPASRYEQYF,TGTGCCAGCACCAAACTCCCAGCTAGCCGGTACGAGCAGTACTTC
TRBJ1-6,-,few,TRBV11-2,CASSLGGASPLHF,TGTGCCAGCAGCTTGGGGGGTGCTTCACCCCTCCACTTT
TRBJ2-7,TRBD1,few,TRBV25-1,CASSEGTAPYEQYF,TGTGCCAGCAGTGAAGGGACAGCGCCCTACGAGCAGTACTTC
TRBJ2-3,TRBD2,-,TRBV7-9,CASSLGTSGGHRYF,TGTGCCAGCAGCTTAGGGACTAGCGGGGGCCATAGGTATTTT
TRBJ2-3,TRBD2,many,TRBV9,CASSVKSGGASADTQYF,TGTGCCAGCAGCGTAAAGAGCGGGGGGGCCTCAGCAGATACGCAGTATTTT
TRBJ2-7,TRBD1,few,TRBV25-1,CASSPMRSGTGSRYEQYF,TGTGCCAGCAGCCCTATGCGGAGTGGGACAGGGAGTCGCTACGAGCAGTACTTC
TRBJ1-6,-,few,TRBV7-2,CASTENLGSPLHF,TGTGCCAGCACCGAAAACCTGGGTTCACCCCTCCACTTT
TRBJ2-3,-,-,TRBV5-1,CASSSLGSGDTQYF,TGCGCCAGCAGCTCCCTAGGGTCCGGAGATACGCAGTATTTT
TRBJ2-5,-,few,TRBV14,CASSLRVTQYF,TGTGCCAGCAGCCTCAGAGTGACCCAGTACTTC
TRBJ2-5,-,few,TRBV5-6,CASNRAKETQYF,TGTGCCAGCAATAGGGCCAAAGAGACCCAGTACTTC
TRBJ2-1,-,-,TRBV28,CASSLGGPLRNEQFF,TGTGCCAGCAGTTTAGGAGGGCCTCTCCGCAATGAGCAGTTCTTC
TRBJ1-1,TRBD1,-,TRBV10-2,CASRERQGRAFF,TGCGCCAGCAGGGAAAGACAGGGTAGGGCTTTCTTT
TRBJ1-2,-,few,TRBV5-1,CASSLDQTGGYTF,TGCGCCAGCAGCTTGGATCAGACTGGTGGCTACACCTTC
TRBJ1-1,-,-,TRBV18,CAQSQGLATEAFF,TGTGCCCAGTCACAGGGACTGGCGACTGAAGCTTTCTTT
TRBJ2-5,TRBD1,few,TRBV2,CATSTGKGETQYF,TGTGCCACCTCGACAGGGAAGGGAGAGACCCAGTACTTC
TRBJ2-1,TRBD2,-,TRBV7-9,CASSLDIGGGSYNEQFF,TGTGCCAGCAGCTTAGATATTGGCGGGGGATCCTACAATGAGCAGTTCTTC
TRBJ1-1,-,-,TRBV5-4,CASSLSYRNTEAFF,TGTGCCAGCAGCTTGTCATACCGCAACACTGAAGCTTTCTTT
TRBJ2-3,-,few,TRBV11-3,CASSLQRTDTQYF,TGTGCCAGCAGCTTACAAAGGACAGATACGCAGTATTTT
TRBJ2-1,-,few,TRBV7-2,CATFRGGAEDEQFF,TGTGCCACCTTTAGGGGGGGGGCTGAGGATGAGCAGTTCTTC
TRBJ2-3,-,-,TRBV7-9,CASSLVADTQYF,TGTGCCAGCAGCTTAGTTGCAGATACGCAGTATTTT
TRBJ1-1,-,many,TRBV28,CASSSGLSFRDTEAFF,TGTGCCAGCAGTTCAGGGCTTTCGTTCCGGGACACTGAAGCTTTCTTT